This T cell receptor (beta chain) was obtained from a study of tumor-infiltrating lymphocytes in localized non-small cell lung cancer. Overall study: Some samples were collected after neoadjuvant chemotherapy; smokers, never-smokers and several histologies were included.

This CDR3 spans 17 amino acids. The germline CDR1 and CDR2 sequences are SGHRS and YFSETQ. V dropped 1 base and J dropped 4; count of bases not matched to a gene: 10. Study conclusions and caveats: Different pieces of the same tissue were used for each assay. IM1 and IM2 tumors showed no difference in T-cell fraction.

Worth noting for this clone: Its antigen remains unknown.

Assay used: immunoSEQ multiplex PCR; TCRdb lists only in-frame clones, some missing. The sample has roughly 5,800 clones, approximately 64% seen once. The receptor comes from a human donor with non-small cell lung cancer. The sequenced sample consisted of uninvolved lung tissue not adjacent to the tumor. The chain uses TRBV5-1 and TRBJ2-7; 11 bases are a match to TRBD1. This chain's CDR3 is CASSLRYPGQGEYEQYF. The CDR3 DNA reads as TGCGCCAGCAGCTTGAGGTACCCGGGACAGGGGGAATACGAGCAGTACTTC.